One T cell receptor beta chain is described in this entry. Its specificity is not known. Researchers used 5'RACE with constant-segment primers to make TCR alpha and TCR beta cDNA libraries that carry sample barcodes and UMIs. TCRdb reprocessed the 5' RACE reads via MiXCR and lists one record per CDR3 protein. The sample has roughly 70,000 distinct CDR3 sequences, 16% seen once. The data belong to a study of T-cell memory formation after mild COVID-19. Study-level findings and limits: The study found balanced CD4/CD8 in clones contracting day 15 to 85 and a CD4+ lean in later expanders.

Germline V CDR1 and CDR2: MNHEY, SMNVEV (reference sequence). The CDR3 contains 17 residues. V dropped 4 bases and J dropped 5; count of bases not matched to a gene: 6. This TCR was recovered from an adult woman who had mild COVID-19 (a few samples of this study predate the infection). Cell type and time point are not known. Specimen: PBMCs or a T cell subset sorted from them (not recorded which). The chain carries TRBV27 and TRBJ2-2; 14 positions agree with TRBD2. Here the CDR3 DNA reads TGTGCCAGCAGTTCATCGACTAGCGGGGGGGGTACCGGGGAGCTGTTTTTT. Protein sequence: CASSSSTSGGGTGELFF.